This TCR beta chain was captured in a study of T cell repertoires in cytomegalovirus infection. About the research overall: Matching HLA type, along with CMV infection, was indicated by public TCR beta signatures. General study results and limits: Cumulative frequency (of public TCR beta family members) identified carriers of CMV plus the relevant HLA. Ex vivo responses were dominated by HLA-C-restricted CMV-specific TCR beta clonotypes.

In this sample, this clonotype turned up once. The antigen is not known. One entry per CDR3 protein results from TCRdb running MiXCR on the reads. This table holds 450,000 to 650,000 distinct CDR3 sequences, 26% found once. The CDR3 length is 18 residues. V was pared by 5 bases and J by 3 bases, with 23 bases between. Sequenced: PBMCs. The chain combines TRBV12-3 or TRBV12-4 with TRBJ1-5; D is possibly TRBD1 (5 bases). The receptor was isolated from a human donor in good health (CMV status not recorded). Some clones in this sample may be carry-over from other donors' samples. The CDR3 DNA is TGTGCCAGCAGTCCCGCTCGTGGCGGGGGGTATAACAATCAGCCCCAGCATTTT. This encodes CASSPARGGGYNNQPQHF.